This T cell receptor (beta chain) was identified in a study of CD8+CD57+ T cells in acquired aplastic anemia (dated by TCRdb to the late 2010s). Notes on the research overall: Extracted DNA from sorted CD4+ and CD8+ cells averaged around 3.4 ug, ranging from roughly 0.17 to 27.4 ug. An average of approximately 10 million reads for CD4+ cells and approximately 11 million reads for CD8+ cells was obtained from healthy donor samples.

The research as a whole found: Patients and healthy controls showed no significant difference in CD8+ Simpson's diversity (P=0.060). Approximately 31 CD8+ CDR3 sequences were found in both patients and controls but appeared to be highly expressed in patients and within the immunodominant clones of the patients.

Genomic DNA served as template for TCR beta VDJ combination and CDR3 sequence profiling. An Illumina HiSeq 2000 was used for TCR repertoire sequencing. The original pipeline was this. TRBV/TRBJ rearrangement plots, CDR3 size and DJ length profiles, and Simpson's diversity index were used to evaluate the repertoires. The immunodominant clone was defined as the most abundant DNA sequence in deep sequencing data. CDR3 amino acid sequences were checked for sharing between subjects and were compared against published repertoires and the VDJdb database. In TCRdb, the public reads were trimmed at Q25 with fastp and aligned with MiXCR, with productive beta chains retained. Entries that share a CDR3 protein sequence are merged under the most common genes and DNA. The V and J calls reflect TCRdb's pipeline rather than the authors' work. The sample contains roughly 130,000 distinct CDR3 sequences, 48% of them found a single time. Around 2.3% of the sample rests with the top ten.

The study deep-sequenced TCR repertoires of sorted CD4+ and CD8+ blood T cells from severe aplastic anemia patients and healthy subjects. Ficoll-Paque density gradient centrifugation was used to isolate peripheral blood mononuclear cells. Before DNA extraction, CD4+ and CD8+ T cells were sorted by FACS or by magnetic beads. CDR1 LNHDA and CDR2 SQIVND were looked up in the germline V gene (reference sequence). Deletion took 5 bases off V and 6 bases off J, with a span of 21 bases between the germline ends. The CDR3 runs 16 residues from the cysteine to the phenylalanine. Only the CDR3 part of the read is kept: 48 bases, read in frame from the first base. This clonotype occurred once. This receptor's antigen is unknown. No much larger clonotype is one base removed from it; base qualities were not supplied. Just one read gives weak support.

This TCR was recovered from a human donor in good health, serving as a control. The sample comprised sorted CD4+, CD8+, or CD8+CD57+ T cells (not recorded which) from PBMCs. The rearranged segments are TRBV19 and TRBJ2-3, and perhaps TRBD2 as D gene, on 6 matching bases. The CDR3 here reads CASSFGLLRAEDTQYF. The DNA is as follows: TGTGCCAGTAGTTTTGGACTATTGCGGGCCGAGGATACGCAGTATTTT. When the CDR3 is completed using the reference TRBV19 and TRBJ2-3 genes on either side, the full variable domain is DGGITQSPKYLFRKEGQNVTLSCEQNLNHDAMYWYRQDPGQGLRLIYYSQIVNDFQKGDIAEGYSVSREKKESFPLTVTSAQKNPTAFYLCASSFGLLRAEDTQYFGPGTRLTVL.